The clone carrying this TCR beta chain has at least ten counts. The target antigen is unknown. These data are taken from a study of CD8 T cells in ankylosing spondylitis. Germline CDR1 SGHAT, CDR2 FQNNGV. The J segment lost 4 bases and the V segment lost 0 bases, leaving 5 bases of the junction unmatched. The CDR3 is 15 residues long. As the method for making TCR beta libraries, quantitative 5'-RACE with molecular barcodes was used. MiXCR, run by TCRdb on the 5' RACE reads, gives a single entry per CDR3 protein. This table holds approximately 520,000 distinct CDR3 sequences, under 5.5% found once. General study points: It appeared that ankylosing spondylitis blood was characterized by a TCR beta motif of fewer than 10 highly homologous variants. Disease-linked clones reportedly showed significant enrichment in matched ankylosing spondylitis synovial fluid. Disease-linked clones, CD8+, were relatively rare in peripheral blood.

The sequenced material came from blood, either unsorted or a sorted T cell fraction (not recorded which). This TCR came from a male donor with ankylosing spondylitis. The V gene is TRBV11-2, the J gene TRBJ2-5; 7 nucleotides line up with TRBD1. Written as DNA, the CDR3 is TGTGCCAGCAGCTTAGATGTACAGGGGCGAGAGACCCAGTACTTC. Protein sequence: CASSLDVQGRETQYF. Complete variable domain (other parts from reference TRBV11-2 and TRBJ2-5): EAGVAQSPRYKIIEKRQSVAFWCNPISGHATLYWYQQILGQGPKLLIQFQNNGVVDDSQLPKDRFSAERLKGVDSTLKIQPAKLEDSAVYLCASSLDVQGRETQYFGPGTRLLVL.